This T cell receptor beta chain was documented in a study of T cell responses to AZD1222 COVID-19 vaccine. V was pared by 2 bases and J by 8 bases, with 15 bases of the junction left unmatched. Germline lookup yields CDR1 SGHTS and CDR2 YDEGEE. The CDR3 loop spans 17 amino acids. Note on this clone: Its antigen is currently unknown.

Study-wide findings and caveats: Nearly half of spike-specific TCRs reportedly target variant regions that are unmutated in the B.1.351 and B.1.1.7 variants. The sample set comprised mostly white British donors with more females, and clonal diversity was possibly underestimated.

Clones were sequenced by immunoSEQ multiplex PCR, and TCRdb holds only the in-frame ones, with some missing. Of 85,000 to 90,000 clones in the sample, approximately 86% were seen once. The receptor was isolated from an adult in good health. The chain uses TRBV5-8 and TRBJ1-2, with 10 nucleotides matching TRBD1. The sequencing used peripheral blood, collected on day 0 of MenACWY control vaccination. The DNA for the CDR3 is TGTGCCAGCAGCTTTTGGGGGGCCGACAGGGGGCGGAGAGGCTACACCTTC. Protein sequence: CASSFWGADRGRRGYTF. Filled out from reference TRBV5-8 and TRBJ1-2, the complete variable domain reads EAGVTQSPTHLIKTRGQQATLRCSPISGHTSVYWYQQALGLGLQFLLWYDEGEERNRGNFPPRFSGRQFPNYSSELNVNALELEDSALYLCASSFWGADRGRRGYTFGSGTRLTVV.